A selection of T cell receptor beta chains follows, all from one sample in a study of blood T cell repertoires in COVID-19. Method: immunoSEQ multiplex PCR; TCRdb's copy keeps in-frame clones and lacks some. Of fewer than 200,000 clones in the sample, roughly 91% were seen once. The sequenced material came from peripheral blood. The receptors originated from a man aged 35-49 years with active or convalescent COVID-19. Each CDR3 is given with its conserved first and last residue. D genes are given only for firm matches. A clone size is listed for some rows: how often the clone was seen (once, few, many), or a class if it is expanded.

V gene	D gene	J gene	clone size	CDR3 DNA	CDR3 protein
TRBV5-1	TRBD1	TRBJ1-6	once	TGCGCCAGCAGTCCGGACAGGGGGACGTTCTCACCCCTCCACTTT	CASSPDRGTFSPLHF
TRBV24-1	NA	TRBJ2-2	NA	TGTGCCACCAGTGATTTGCGGGAAGGCACCGGGGAGCTGTTTTTT	CATSDLREGTGELFF
TRBV5-1	NA	TRBJ2-2	NA	TGCGCCAGCAGCTCGGGCACCGGGGAGCTGTTTTTT	CASSSGTGELFF
TRBV15	TRBD1	TRBJ2-2	NA	TGTGCCCGCTTCGGGACAGGGGGCTTCGGGGAGCTGTTTTTT	CARFGTGGFGELFF
TRBV28	NA	TRBJ2-7	NA	TGTGCCAGCAGTGGACAGTTTTCCTACGAGCAGTACTTC	CASSGQFSYEQYF
TRBV6-5	NA	TRBJ2-7	NA	TGTGCCAGCGAACGCCAGGGGGGCGAGCAGTACTTC	CASERQGGEQYF
TRBV28	NA	TRBJ2-7	NA	TGTGCCAGCAGTTTGGGGGGGCCCTACGAGCAGTACTTC	CASSLGGPYEQYF
TRBV7-3	TRBD2	TRBJ2-5	NA	TGTGCCAGCAGCTCCCAGGGGACTAGCGGGGGGGCCGGGACCCAGTACTTC	CASSSQGTSGGAGTQYF
TRBV14	TRBD2	TRBJ2-2	once	TGTGCCAGCAGCCAAGATTCTCTAGCGGGAGGCGCCGGGGAGCTGTTTTTT	CASSQDSLAGGAGELFF
TRBV3-1/TRBV3-2	NA	TRBJ1-2	few	TGTGCCAGCAGCCCCCTTGGAGGCGGCTACACCTTC	CASSPLGGGYTF
TRBV7-8	NA	TRBJ1-2	NA	TGTGCCAGCAGCTTAGCGCGAGGGTTTGGCTACACCTTC	CASSLARGFGYTF
TRBV7-9	NA	TRBJ2-1	NA	TGTGCCAGCAGCACTGTAGTGCAGGGGACGTTCTTC	CASSTVVQGTFF
TRBV15	NA	TRBJ1-2	once	TGTGCCACCAGCACGGGGGATAACTATGGCTACACCTTC	CATSTGDNYGYTF
TRBV10-3	NA	TRBJ2-1	NA	TGTGCCATCAGAGCAATGAATGAGCAGTTCTTC	CAIRAMNEQFF
TRBV28	NA	TRBJ1-2	NA	TGTGCCAGCAGTCGCCTTAGGACCCCCCTAGGGGCGGGGGATGGCTACACCTTC	CASSRLRTPLGAGDGYTF
TRBV5-4	TRBD1	TRBJ1-1	NA	TGTGCCAGCAGCTTGACAGGGGCATTATGGGACGCTGAAGCTTTCTTT	CASSLTGALWDAEAFF
TRBV7-8	NA	TRBJ2-7	NA	TGTGCCAGCAGCTTCTCGGGACTGCAATACGAGCAGTACTTC	CASSFSGLQYEQYF
TRBV5-1	NA	TRBJ2-6	few	TGCGCCAGCAGCTTGGAACGAGCAGGGGCTGGGGCCAACGTCCTGACTTTC	CASSLERAGAGANVLTF
TRBV11-2	NA	TRBJ1-1	NA	TGTGCCAGCAGCTTTTCCAGTACGGGGAACACTGAAGCTTTCTTT	CASSFSSTGNTEAFF
TRBV28	NA	TRBJ1-2	NA	TGTGCCAGCAGTTTACGAGGGAACTATGGCTACACCTTC	CASSLRGNYGYTF
TRBV28	NA	TRBJ2-7	once	TGTGCCAGCAGTCTCGTACAGGGACCGTCCTACGAGCAGTACTTC	CASSLVQGPSYEQYF
TRBV19	TRBD2	TRBJ2-7	many	TGTGCCAGTAGTATAGGTGCGGGACTAGCGGGAGGTGTCGAGCAGTACTTC	CASSIGAGLAGGVEQYF
TRBV3-1/TRBV3-2	TRBD1	TRBJ1-4	NA	TGTGCCAGCAGCCAAGAAGAATCCAGGGGGGAACGTGAAAAACTGTTTTTT	CASSQEESRGEREKLFF
TRBV6-5	NA	TRBJ1-2	NA	TGTGCCAGCACCAAGAGGGGGGGAAACTATGGCTACACCTTC	CASTKRGGNYGYTF
TRBV5-1	NA	TRBJ2-2	NA	TGCGCCAGCAGCTTGGCTCACACCGGGGAGCTGTTTTTT	CASSLAHTGELFF
TRBV7-9	NA	TRBJ1-2	NA	TGTGCCAGCAGCTTTGCAGGTCCCTATGGCTACACCTTC	CASSFAGPYGYTF
TRBV5-1	NA	TRBJ1-2	NA	TGCGCCAGCAGCTTGTCTTGGGCGTCTAACTATGGCTACACCTTC	CASSLSWASNYGYTF
TRBV30	NA	TRBJ2-7	NA	TGTGCCTGGAGTGGGCGACAGGAACTCCGCTACGAGCAGTACTTC	CAWSGRQELRYEQYF
TRBV7-9	TRBD1	TRBJ2-4	NA	TGTGCCAGCAGCCCAAGACAGGACAGGGGTGGCATTCAGTACTTC	CASSPRQDRGGIQYF
TRBV28	NA	TRBJ1-3	NA	TGTGCCAGCACCGTGGCCCGACCTGGAGACACCATATATTTT	CASTVARPGDTIYF
TRBV11-3	TRBD2	TRBJ2-5	NA	TGTGCCAGCAGCTTAGTAATAGCGGGAGAGACCCAGTACTTC	CASSLVIAGETQYF
TRBV9	NA	TRBJ1-6	few	TGTGCCAGCAGCGCTTCAGGAGGGGTCGGTAATTCACCCCTCCACTTT	CASSASGGVGNSPLHF
TRBV6-5	NA	TRBJ2-7	NA	TGTGCCAGCAGGCGGGACTCCTACGAGCAGTACTTC	CASRRDSYEQYF
TRBV5-6	TRBD1	TRBJ2-5	NA	TGTGCCAGCAGCCCGGGACAGGGAAACGGAGAGACCCAGTACTTC	CASSPGQGNGETQYF
TRBV6-5	NA	TRBJ1-1	NA	TGTGCCAGCAGTTATTACAGGGAAGCGAACACTGAAGCTTTCTTT	CASSYYREANTEAFF
TRBV5-1	NA	TRBJ1-1	NA	TGCGCCAGCAGCTTGGAAGTAGCCCAGGGCACTGAAGCTTTCTTT	CASSLEVAQGTEAFF
TRBV10-2	TRBD1	TRBJ2-6	NA	TGCGCCAGCTTAGGGACAGGGGTGTATGGGGCCAACGTCCTGACTTTC	CASLGTGVYGANVLTF
TRBV29-1	TRBD1	TRBJ1-4	NA	TGCAGCGTAGGGACAGGCCCGCTGACCGAAAAACTGTTTTTT	CSVGTGPLTEKLFF
TRBV7-3	NA	TRBJ2-7	NA	TGTGCCAGCAGCCTACAGTCAGTCTCCTACGAGCAGTACTTC	CASSLQSVSYEQYF
TRBV27	NA	TRBJ1-1	NA	TGTGCCAGCAGTTTGATGGACAAGCGGAACACTGAAGCTTTCTTT	CASSLMDKRNTEAFF
TRBV6-1	NA	TRBJ2-7	NA	TGTGCCAGCAGTGAGATGACAGACGAGCAGTACTTC	CASSEMTDEQYF
TRBV7-2	TRBD1	TRBJ2-3	NA	TGTGCCAGCAGCCCGGGACAGGGGAACACAGATACGCAGTATTTT	CASSPGQGNTDTQYF
TRBV5-6	TRBD1	TRBJ1-1	NA	TGTGCCACCTCCCTCTGGGGCAGGGGGGCGAACGATGAAGCTTTCTTT	CATSLWGRGANDEAFF
TRBV11-2	TRBD1	TRBJ1-3	NA	TGTGCCAGCAGCTTAGGGACAGGGAATGGAAACACCATATATTTT	CASSLGTGNGNTIYF
TRBV5-1	NA	TRBJ1-3	NA	TGCGCCAGCAGCTTGTCAGGGGCTGGAAACACCATATATTTT	CASSLSGAGNTIYF
TRBV9	NA	TRBJ2-3	once	TGTGCCAGCAGCCCAGGGCCTAGCACAGATACGCAGTATTTT	CASSPGPSTDTQYF
TRBV3-1/TRBV3-2	TRBD2	TRBJ2-1	NA	TGTGCCAGCAGCCAGCTAGCGGGAGACCAGAGTCGAATCTTC	CASSQLAGDQSRIF